What follows describes a single TCR beta chain. The data originate from a study of PD-1 blockade in classical Hodgkin lymphoma. Time point specified: cycle 4 day 1 (C4D1), after five to seven weeks of nivolumab. Each patient relapsed following autologous stem cell transplantation, and prior brentuximab vedotin exposure differed. Negative selection with magnetic separation was used to purify CD4+ T cells from thawed PBMCs. Assay: immunoSEQ multiplex PCR; the TCRdb copy retains only in-frame clones and omits some. Among some 9,500 clones listed, around 72% were seen once. The receptor's source is a human donor with classical Hodgkin lymphoma. This material consisted of CD4+ T cells from blood, taken before the fourth cycle of nivolumab.

The CDR3 region has the DNA TGTGCCAGCAGCCAACGGGACAGCTCCTACGAGCAGTACTTC. Encoded protein: CASSQRDSSYEQYF. V usage is TRBV13 and J usage is TRBJ2-7; 7 bases fit TRBD1. The CDR3 sequence is 14 residues long. J lost 0 bases, V lost 5 bases, and 4 bases had no gene match. The V gene's germline CDR1 is PRHDT and CDR2 FYEKMQ (reference sequence).